A selection of T cell receptor beta chains follows, all from one sample in a study of blood T cell repertoires in COVID-19. TCRdb's copy holds only in-frame clones and misses some; the assay was immunoSEQ multiplex PCR. Of around 320,000 clones listed, more than 90% are singletons. Sequenced input: PBMCs or T cells enriched from blood (not recorded which). Every receptor here comes from a woman aged 25 to 39 who had been exposed to COVID-19. Each CDR3 is given without its conserved first and last residue. The order of the fields is V gene, J gene, CDR3 protein.

TRBV6-6	TRBJ1-1	ASSPTRGGVFVNTEAF
TRBV9	TRBJ2-3	ASSVSLEPTDTQY
TRBV6-5	TRBJ1-6	ASRGGGSSPLH
TRBV6-1	TRBJ1-5	ASSERQGAGQPQH
TRBV21-1	TRBJ1-1	ASSKGLAEATEAF
TRBV19	TRBJ2-2	ASSQDTGELF
TRBV6-5	TRBJ1-5	ASNERGRHNQPQH
TRBV15	TRBJ1-1	ATSRDSTKNTEAF
TRBV11-2	TRBJ2-7	ASRWRGRPYEQY
TRBV6-5	TRBJ2-7	ASSPGRQGGYEQY